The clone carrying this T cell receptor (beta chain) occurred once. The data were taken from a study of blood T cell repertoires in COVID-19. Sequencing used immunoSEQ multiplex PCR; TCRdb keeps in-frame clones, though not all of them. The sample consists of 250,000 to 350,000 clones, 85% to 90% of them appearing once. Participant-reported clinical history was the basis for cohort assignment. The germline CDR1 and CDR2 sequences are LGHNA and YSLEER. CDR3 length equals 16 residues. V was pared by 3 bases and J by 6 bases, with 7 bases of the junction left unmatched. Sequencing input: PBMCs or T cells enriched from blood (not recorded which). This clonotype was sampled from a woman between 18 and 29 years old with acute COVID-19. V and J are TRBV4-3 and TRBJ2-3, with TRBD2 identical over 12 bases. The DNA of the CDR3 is TGCGCCAGCAGCCAGAAGACTAGCGGGAGTTTGGATACGCAGTATTTT. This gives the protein CASSQKTSGSLDTQYF.